This TCR beta chain was identified in a study of T-cell memory formation after mild COVID-19. V lost 7 bases to trimming and J lost 2 bases, with 17 bases between them. This CDR3 contains 16 residues. Germline CDR1 and CDR2: SNHLY and FYNNEI. TCRdb independently ran MiXCR on the 5' RACE reads; one entry per CDR3 protein. The data hold 270,000 or so distinct CDR3 sequences, with about a sixth observed a single time. This clonotype was detected many times. The chain has TRBV2 and TRBJ2-2; weak D call: TRBD2 (7 bases). The TCR was taken from a man between 18 and 35 years old who had mild COVID-19 (a few samples of this study predate the infection). Cell type and time point are not known. Source material: PBMCs or a T cell subset sorted from them (not recorded which). The CDR3 loop is CASTNAGGANTGELFF. For the CDR3, the DNA is TGTGCCAGCACCAATGCTGGGGGGGCTAACACCGGGGAGCTGTTTTTT.